Below are 20 T cell receptor beta chains sequenced from a single sample in a study of blood T cell repertoires in COVID-19. Assay used: immunoSEQ multiplex PCR; TCRdb lists only in-frame clones, some missing. The repertoire includes roughly 20,000 clones, under 90% of them detected once, and less than 20% sits in the top ten. The specimen was peripheral blood. These receptors were collected from a human donor with active COVID-19. The donor label of this sample is uncertain.

This clone was observed a handful of times. The chain has TRBV7-9 and TRBJ2-1; 9 bases map to TRBD2. This CDR3 is built from 15 residues. CDR1 is SEHNR and CDR2 is FQNEAQ in the germline V gene (reference sequence). V lost 1 base to trimming and J lost 6 bases; unmatched junction nucleotides: 4. The CDR3 DNA reads TGTGCCAGCAGCTTAGTACTAGCGGGCTCCAATGAGCAGTTCTTC. Amino acid sequence: CASSLVLAGSNEQFF.

This clone was counted once. The chain uses TRBV27 and TRBJ2-1; the D gene is possibly TRBD2 (6 bases). Deletions cut 6 bases from V and 4 bases from J, with 13 bases between. CDR1 and CDR2 from the germline V gene are MNHEY and SMNVEV (reference sequence). This CDR3 comprises 14 residues. CDR3: CASRTRGGYNEQFF. CDR3 sequence (DNA): TGTGCCAGCAGGACCCGTGGGGGGTACAATGAGCAGTTCTTC.

This chain connects TRBV19 to TRBJ1-3, with no clear D. This CDR3 contains 16 residues. Trimming took off 5 bases at V and 0 bases at J, with 14 bases between the two ends. Looked up from germline, CDR1 is LNHDA and CDR2 is SQIVND (reference sequence). For the CDR3, the DNA is TGTGCCAGTAGTCGCTGGGAGTTAGACTCTGGAAACACCATATATTTT. This translates into CASSRWELDSGNTIYF. Supplemented by reference TRBV19 and TRBJ1-3, the full variable domain reads DGGITQSPKYLFRKEGQNVTLSCEQNLNHDAMYWYRQDPGQGLRLIYYSQIVNDFQKGDIAEGYSVSREKKESFPLTVTSAQKNPTAFYLCASSRWELDSGNTIYFGEGSWLTVV.

The chain is built from TRBV15 and TRBJ2-3; possible D gene TRBD2, 5 bases. Deletions cut 3 bases from V and 1 base from J, with 11 bases between. This CDR3 region has 15 residues. Germline loops: CDR1 LNHNV, CDR2 YYDKDF (reference sequence). CDR3 nucleotides: TGTGCCACCAGCAGTATTATGGAGGGCACAGATACGCAGTATTTT. It is translated as CATSSIMEGTDTQYF. Variable domain in full (rest from reference TRBV15 and TRBJ2-3): DAMVIQNPRYQVTQFGKPVTLSCSQTLNHNVMYWYQQKSSQAPKLLFHYYDKDFNNEADTPDNFQSRRPNTSFCFLDIRSPGLGDTAMYLCATSSIMEGTDTQYFGPGTRLTVL.

This chain uses TRBV5-4 with TRBJ2-5, with TRBD1 identical over 9 bases. Germline V gives CDR1 SGHNT, CDR2 YYREEE (reference sequence). Trimming cost V 4 bases and J 5 bases; bases outside gene matches: 6. CDR3 length: 14 residues. In nucleotides, the CDR3 is TGTGCCAGCAGCCTCGGACAGGGGCAGGAGACCCAGTACTTC. Protein product: CASSLGQGQETQYF.

The chain employs TRBV5-1 and TRBJ1-1, with D maybe TRBD1 (6 bases). Trimming removed 4 bases from V and 1 base from J, with 14 bases in between. CDR1 and CDR2 (germline): SGHRS, YFSETQ. This CDR3 has 15 amino acids. CDR3 sequence: CASSPRGTQNTEAFF. For the CDR3, the DNA is TGCGCCAGCAGCCCGCGAGGGACACAGAACACTGAAGCTTTCTTT.

The chain joins TRBV20-1 to TRBJ2-4, with a tentative D call TRBD1 (6 bases). The CDR3 sequence is 11 residues long. Germline-derived CDR1 and CDR2 are DFQATT and SNEGSKA (reference sequence). Between the trimmed V and J ends, which lost 7 bases and 8 bases, there was a span of 12 bases. In DNA, the CDR3 is TGCAGTGTTTCTCCAGGGGACATTCAGTACTTC. This codes for CSVSPGDIQYF.

This clone was counted a few times. The chain carries TRBV4-2 and TRBJ2-2; possibly TRBD2 for D (6 bases). Germline assignment: CDR1 LGHNA and CDR2 YNFKEQ. Trimming pared 2 bases from V and 4 bases from J, leaving 17 bases between. The CDR3 extends over 17 amino acids. The chain's CDR3 is CASSQMAGTRGTGELFF. CDR3 sequence (DNA): TGTGCCAGCAGCCAAATGGCGGGAACCCGGGGCACCGGGGAGCTGTTTTTT.

The chain carries TRBV7-9 and TRBJ1-1; 9 bases align to TRBD1. From germline, CDR1 is SEHNR and CDR2 FQNEAQ (reference sequence). V lost 1 base to trimming and J lost 11 bases; unmatched junction nucleotides: 2. The CDR3 runs to 12 residues. CDR3 nucleotide sequence: TGTGCCAGCAGCTTAGGGACAGGGGACGCTTTCTTT. Amino acid sequence: CASSLGTGDAFF.

V and J are TRBV19 and TRBJ1-2, with 7 bases that match TRBD1. The CDR3 covers 12 residues. V gave up 4 bases and J gave up 7 bases; unmatched junction bases: 3. The germline V gene encodes CDR1 LNHDA and CDR2 SQIVND (reference sequence). In DNA form, the CDR3 reads TGTGCCAGTAGTACAGGGACAGCTGGCTACACCTTC. The encoded protein is CASSTGTAGYTF.

The CDR3 loop is CASSLGNSADEQYF. The CDR3 DNA follows: TGTGCCAGCAGCTTGGGGAACTCGGCGGACGAGCAGTACTTC. The gene calls are TRBV5-6 and TRBJ2-7; no definite D call. Trimming took off 0 bases at V and 5 bases at J, with 12 bases between the two ends. Germline V gene lookup returns CDR1 SGHDT and CDR2 YYEEEE. The CDR3 covers 14 residues.

The chain links TRBV6-6 to TRBJ2-7; 7 bases line up with TRBD2. Germline V gene sequence: CDR1 MNHNY, CDR2 SVGAGI (reference sequence). With V trimmed by 2 bases and J by 4 bases, 5 bases remained unmatched. The CDR3 is made up of 14 amino acids. CDR3 amino acids: CASSYGGRGYEQYF. DNA for the CDR3: TGTGCCAGCAGTTACGGTGGGCGGGGGTACGAGCAGTACTTC.

The chain recombines TRBV11-3 with TRBJ2-7, with D perhaps TRBD1 (5 bases). Looked up from germline, CDR1 is SGHNT and CDR2 is YENEEA. V was pared by 0 bases and J by 5 bases, with 17 bases between. The CDR3 loop spans 16 amino acids. The CDR3 DNA reads TGTGCCAGCAGCTTAGATGGGGCAGCCCGTACGGACGAGCAGTACTTC. This codes for CASSLDGAARTDEQYF.

This clone was observed a few times. The CDR3 loop reads CASGDTGQVYGYTF. The CDR3 DNA follows: TGTGCCAGCGGCGACACGGGACAGGTCTATGGCTACACCTTC. The rearrangement links TRBV7-6 to TRBJ1-2, with TRBD1 matching over 8 bases. The CDR3 totals 14 residues. Germline assignment: CDR1 SGHVS and CDR2 FNYEAQ. The V gene end was trimmed by 8 bases and the J gene end by 4 bases; junction bases not matched to a gene: 9.

The chain is built from TRBV7-2 and TRBJ1-4; no firm D call. This CDR3 is built from 16 residues. Trimming removed 1 base from V and 6 bases from J, with 15 bases in between. From germline, CDR1 is SGHTA and CDR2 FQGNSA. In nucleotides, the CDR3 is TGTGCCAGCAGCTTAGTAACGGCAGGCCCTTATGAAAAACTGTTTTTT. Its translation: CASSLVTAGPYEKLFF.

V gene TRBV6-4 combines with J gene TRBJ2-3, with 7 bases lining up with TRBD2. With 3 bases clipped from V and 0 bases from J, the junction kept 3 bases outside the gene matches. This CDR3 has 15 amino acids. CDR1 and CDR2 (germline): MRHNA, SNTAGT. CDR3 loop: CASSEGGGSTDTQYF. The CDR3 DNA is TGTGCCAGCAGTGAGGGGGGGGGAAGCACAGATACGCAGTATTTT.

The chain employs TRBV5-4 and TRBJ2-7; D is possibly TRBD1 (5 bases). The CDR3 has 14 residues. Germline values: CDR1 SGHNT, CDR2 YYREEE (reference sequence). V was clipped by 0 bases and J by 0 bases, with 7 bases between them. This chain's CDR3 is CASSLGGGSYEQYF. The CDR3 nucleotides read TGTGCCAGCAGCTTGGGGGGCGGCTCCTACGAGCAGTACTTC.

The rearrangement uses TRBV5-1 and TRBJ2-7, with 7 bases identical to TRBD1. This CDR3 is built from 15 residues. V trimming: 2 bases; J trimming: 0 bases; junction bases outside the gene matches: 5. Looked up from germline, CDR1 is SGHRS and CDR2 is YFSETQ. The CDR3 DNA is TGCGCCAGCAGCTTAACAGGGGAGACCTCCTACGAGCAGTACTTC. It codes for CASSLTGETSYEQYF.

This chain links TRBV12-3 or TRBV12-4 with TRBJ1-2; 7 bases fit TRBD1. This CDR3 is 13 amino acids long. The J segment lost 4 bases and the V segment lost 5 bases, leaving 4 bases of the junction unmatched. The CDR3 loop is CASSTGTVYGYTF. Here the CDR3 DNA reads TGTGCCAGCAGTACCGGGACAGTCTATGGCTACACCTTC.

V gene TRBV4-3 combines with J gene TRBJ1-2; 8 bases align to TRBD1. This CDR3 has 15 amino acids. V shed 4 bases and J 4 bases; nucleotides not matched to a gene: 8. The germline V gene has CDR1 LGHNA and CDR2 YSLEER. The CDR3 sequence is CASSPAWTGTYGYTF. Written as DNA, the CDR3 is TGCGCCAGCAGCCCCGCATGGACAGGGACCTATGGCTACACCTTC.